Reported below is one TCR beta chain. Its specific antigen is unknown. No much larger clonotype is one base removed from it; base qualities were not supplied. The CDR3 regions of human TCRbeta chains were analyzed by immunosequencing. Per the source publication's procedure: TCRs in the repertoires were matched against a reference library of SARS-CoV-2-specific TCRs that had been generated with the MIRA antigen-specificity platform. Breadth meant the fraction of unique TCRs that were SARS-CoV-2-associated, whereas depth meant the fraction of total T cells that were SARS-CoV-2-associated. Using the MIRA data, each spike-specific TCR was mapped to the spike region that the TCR reacts to and placed in a CD4 or CD8 class. Log10-transformed breadth and depth values were compared by one-way ANOVA with Sidak's multiple comparisons tests. What TCRdb holds here is the immuneACCESS table cut down to in-frame rearrangements. Part of the clones is not present; checked against another copy, under half of the missing clones reflect an unresolved V gene, and the others are unexplained. Clone size and the V and J calls come from that table; the DNA yielded D and trimming. The sample contains about 120,000 clones, about 89% of them found a single time. The top ten clonotypes cover over 8.5% of the sample.

These data belong to a study of T cell responses to AZD1222 COVID-19 vaccine (dated by TCRdb to the early 2020s). As for the study more broadly: TCR sequencing was performed for about 250 trial participants, of whom about 210 were given two doses of AZD1222 and 26 were given two doses of MenACWY control vaccine. Enrollment into the trials was organized by age into subgroups of 18-55, 56-69 and 70-plus years, and those subgroups contained about 160, 30 and 59 TCR-sequenced participants, respectively. The study at large found these results: In the small 56-69-year group, the increase in depth fell short of significance, most likely because of low power. Participants were mostly white British and included more females than males, and it was suggested by the authors that clonal diversity may have been underestimated. Because no samples from the day 14 peak response were available, repertoires could be characterized only after the peak T cell response. Reportedly, close to half of the unique spike-specific TCRs recognized epitopes lying outside the regions that are mutated in the B.1.351 and B.1.1.7 variants. After two AZD1222 doses, both the breadth and the depth of spike-specific TCRs were significantly higher than at day 0 and than in MenACWY recipients. Vaccine-associated CD4 TCRs spanned the whole spike protein, with dominant responses in regions 160-218 and 743-854. Conclusions about previously exposed vaccinees are limited, since just six or seven AZD1222 recipients were seropositive for SARS-CoV-2 at baseline.

The time point label for this specimen denotes: baseline before first vaccination. The treatment or condition label on this specimen signifies: meningococcal conjugate vaccine given as trial control. Vaccinee samples came from UK trials COV001 and COV002, including a single-blind randomized controlled phase 2/3 trial of AZD1222 (ChAdOx1 nCoV-19) in healthy adults. For TCRbeta chain sequencing, PBMC samples were collected from trial participants at day 0 and at day 28 after the second dose. The TCR comes from an adult in good health. The sample here was peripheral blood, taken on day 0 of MenACWY control vaccination.

This receptor has the CDR3 CASSRVMGSSGVVDEQFF. The bases are TGTGCCAGCAGTCGAGTGATGGGTTCTAGCGGGGTCGTGGATGAGCAGTTCTTC. Here the chain combines TRBV6-4 and TRBJ2-1, with 9 junctional bases fitting TRBD2. V trim: 5 bases; J trim: 8 bases; unmatched bases: 19. The CDR3 has 18 amino acids, counting the end cysteine and phenylalanine. Only CDR3 DNA remains: 54 bases, in frame from the first base. Sequences MRHNA (CDR1) and SNTAGT (CDR2) are obtained from the germline V gene.